The 11 T cell receptor beta chains below all came from one sample that was sequenced in a study of T cells after yellow fever vaccination. MiXCR, run by TCRdb on the 5' RACE reads, gives a single entry per CDR3 protein. Of around 300,000 distinct CDR3 sequences in the sample, 10% to 15% were seen once. Material: CD4+ T cells sorted from PBMCs, obtained 45 days after the yellow fever booster vaccination. The source is a man aged 25 to 40 who received the YFV17D yellow fever vaccine.

This chain links TRBV19 with TRBJ2-1; 9 nucleotides match TRBD2. The V gene's germline CDR1 is LNHDA and CDR2 SQIVND (reference sequence). V shed 3 bases and J 7 bases; nucleotides not matched to a gene: 16. The CDR3 contains 18 residues. CDR3 DNA: TGTGCCAGTAGTATTTTTCTCGCGTCGCTAGCGGGAACAAATGAGCAGTTCTTC. This codes for CASSIFLASLAGTNEQFF.

This clonotype was recorded many times. V usage is TRBV12-3 or TRBV12-4 and J usage is TRBJ2-1; perhaps TRBD1 as D (6 bases). CDR3 length equals 15 residues. Trimming stripped 5 bases from V and 4 bases from J, with 15 bases between. This CDR3 is CASSRPGAIYNEQFF. DNA for the CDR3: TGTGCCAGCAGTCGCCCAGGGGCGATATACAATGAGCAGTTCTTC.

J is TRBJ2-5 and V is TRBV7-9; no reliable D call. Germline CDR1 is SEHNR and CDR2 is FQNEAQ (reference sequence). The CDR3 covers 15 residues. Trimming pared 0 bases from V and 0 bases from J, leaving 8 bases between. CDR3 loop: CASSLAGSYQETQYF. CDR3 sequence (DNA): TGTGCCAGCAGCTTAGCGGGTAGCTACCAAGAGACCCAGTACTTC.

This clonotype was seen only a few times. The V gene is TRBV20-1, the J gene TRBJ2-2; no reliable D call. The V gene lost 6 bases and the J gene lost 1 base, with 12 bases spanning the gap. Germline V gives CDR1 DFQATT, CDR2 SNEGSKA (reference sequence). The CDR3 has 14 amino acids. CDR3 in DNA: TGCAGTGCCCCGACTTTACAGAACACCGGGGAGCTGTTTTTT. It translates to CSAPTLQNTGELFF.

The chain carries TRBV29-1 and TRBJ1-1; D not resolved. Germline V lookup: CDR1 SQVTM, CDR2 ANQGSEA. V was cut by 6 bases and J by 1 base, with 12 bases left in between. CDR3 length: 13 amino acids. Written as DNA, the CDR3 is TGCAGCGTATCGGACTTCCAGAACACTGAAGCTTTCTTT. Translated, it gives CSVSDFQNTEAFF.

This chain uses TRBV4-1 with TRBJ2-3, with D perhaps matching TRBD2 (6 bases). The germline V and J ends were trimmed by 5 bases and 3 bases, with 21 bases remaining between them. The CDR3 has 17 amino acids. Per the germline V gene, CDR1 is MGHRA and CDR2 is YSYEKL. CDR3 DNA sequence: TGCGCCAGCAGCTATCCCTCAAGAGGCGGGAAAACAGATACGCAGTATTTT. Encoded protein: CASSYPSRGGKTDTQYF.

This clonotype has just a few counts. J is TRBJ2-5 and V is TRBV15, with D perhaps matching TRBD2 (5 bases). CDR3 length: 12 amino acids. Trimming pared 5 bases from V and 5 bases from J, leaving 9 bases between. Per germline, CDR1 LNHNV and CDR2 YYDKDF (reference sequence). For the CDR3, the DNA is TGTGCCACCAGCTTTACGGGGGAGACCCAGTACTTC. This translates into CATSFTGETQYF.

The rearrangement uses TRBV20-1 and TRBJ2-1; TRBD1 is a possible D gene (6 bases). Between the trimmed V and J ends, which lost 6 bases and 0 bases, there was a span of 9 bases. This CDR3 has 13 amino acids. Looked up from germline, CDR1 is DFQATT and CDR2 is SNEGSKA (reference sequence). CDR3 region: CSASRGSYNEQFF. In DNA form, the CDR3 reads TGCAGTGCCAGCAGGGGCTCCTACAATGAGCAGTTCTTC.

V is TRBV12-3 or TRBV12-4 and J is TRBJ2-7; 10 bases align to TRBD2. After removal of 5 bases from V and 6 bases from J, the junction contained 7 bases not matched to a gene. CDR3 length equals 14 residues. The CDR3 DNA reads as TGTGCCAGCAGTGGAGCGGGAGGGCGCAGCGAGCAGTACTTC. It encodes CASSGAGGRSEQYF.

This clonotype occurred a few times. The chain is built from TRBV7-2 and TRBJ2-2, with TRBD2 matching 7 bases. Germline V gene lookup returns CDR1 SGHTA and CDR2 FQGNSA. This CDR3 has 14 residues. V lost 4 bases, J lost 5 bases, and 4 bases stayed unmatched. CDR3 bases: TGTGCCAGCAGCTCTAGCGGAGATACCGGGGAGCTGTTTTTT. It is translated as CASSSSGDTGELFF.

This clonotype was detected a few times. The CDR3 nucleotides read TGTGCCAGCAGCTCAGCCCGTAATCAGCCCCAGCATTTT. Protein product: CASSSARNQPQHF. The V and J genes are TRBV5-6 and TRBJ1-5; D gene uncertain. The germline gives CDR1 SGHDT, CDR2 YYEEEE. Trimming removed 3 bases at V and 4 bases at J, with 8 bases between. The CDR3 is made up of 13 amino acids.